Following are 13 T cell receptor beta chains from one sample sequenced in a study of PD-1 blockade in classical Hodgkin lymphoma. The repertoire was sequenced with immunoSEQ multiplex PCR; TCRdb's copy has only in-frame clones and lacks some. The sample lists fewer than 90,000 clones; over 90% were seen once. Documented time point: newly diagnosed, previously untreated cHL patient sample. Source material: peripheral blood mononuclear cells (PBMCs). All receptors derive from a human donor with classical Hodgkin lymphoma.

J is TRBJ2-5 and V is TRBV7-8; D gene unclear. V dropped 6 bases and J dropped 1 base, with 15 bases sitting between them. Germline V gene lookup returns CDR1 SGHVS and CDR2 FQNEAQ. CDR3 length: 15 residues. The CDR3 nucleotides are TGTGCCAGCAGAGACTTCCCCTTACTCCAAGAGACCCAGTACTTC. It translates to CASRDFPLLQETQYF.

The chain is built from TRBV29-1 and TRBJ1-2; 10 positions match TRBD1. J was trimmed by 4 bases and V by 4 bases; bases with no gene match: 12. In germline, CDR1 is SQVTM, CDR2 ANQGSEA. This CDR3 is 16 amino acids long. The chain's CDR3 is CSVGTSETGGSYGYTF. The CDR3 DNA reads as TGCAGCGTTGGAACATCTGAGACAGGGGGCTCCTATGGCTACACCTTC.

This chain uses TRBV19 with TRBJ1-5; no clear D. The CDR3 covers 15 residues. V dropped 6 bases and J dropped 5 bases, with 17 bases sitting between them. Germline-derived CDR1 and CDR2 are LNHDA and SQIVND (reference sequence). Written as DNA, the CDR3 is TGTGCCAGTAGCTCCGGAGGACCCGCCCATCAGCCCCAGCATTTT. Protein sequence: CASSSGGPAHQPQHF.

The chain has TRBV27 and TRBJ2-7, with a possible D match to TRBD1 (5 bases). This CDR3 spans 15 amino acids. The V gene lost 3 bases and the J gene lost 2 bases, with 14 bases spanning the gap. Germline V lookup: CDR1 MNHEY, CDR2 SMNVEV (reference sequence). CDR3 residues: CASSLGQGFTYEQYF. CDR3 in DNA: TGTGCCAGCAGTTTGGGTCAGGGATTCACCTACGAGCAGTACTTC.

The V call is TRBV7-3, the J call TRBJ1-2, with D possibly TRBD1 on 5 matching bases. Trimming stripped 2 bases from V and 2 bases from J, with 21 bases between. This CDR3 has 18 residues. The germline V gene has CDR1 SGHTA and CDR2 FQGTGA. The CDR3 nucleotides are TGTGCCAGCAGCTTACTCTTGCGGGGCATAGACGTAAACTATGGCTACACCTTC. Protein sequence: CASSLLLRGIDVNYGYTF.

CDR3 amino acids: CASSERRAPSGQQYF. As DNA, the CDR3 is TGTGCCAGCAGTGAGAGACGGGCACCCTCAGGCCAGCAGTACTTC. The chain uses TRBV2 and TRBJ2-7; D ambiguous. In germline, CDR1 is SNHLY, CDR2 FYNNEI. CDR3 length: 15 amino acids. V gave up 3 bases and J gave up 8 bases, with 20 bases separating them.

Written as DNA, the CDR3 is TGTGCCAGCAGCTGGACTCTCTCCTACAATGAGCAGTTCTTC. Amino acid sequence: CASSWTLSYNEQFF. The chain links TRBV7-2 to TRBJ2-1; tentatively, D is TRBD2 (5 bases). The CDR3 has 14 amino acids. Germline V CDR1 and CDR2: SGHTA, FQGNSA. Trimming took off 4 bases at V and 0 bases at J, with 7 bases between the two ends.

This chain joins TRBV10-3 and TRBJ1-1, with D tentatively TRBD1 (5 bases). Trimming cost V 4 bases and J 3 bases, with 9 bases left between them. This CDR3 has 13 residues. CDR1 and CDR2 (germline): ENHRY, SYGVKD. CDR3 DNA sequence: TGTGCCATCAGTGGCCGAGGGGACACTGAAGCTTTCTTT. It is translated as CAISGRGDTEAFF.

V is TRBV5-1 and J is TRBJ2-2; 9 bases agree with TRBD1. This CDR3 is 15 amino acids long. The germline gives CDR1 SGHRS, CDR2 YFSETQ. V trimming: 5 bases; J trimming: 6 bases; junction bases outside the gene matches: 8. CDR3 sequence (DNA): TGCGCCAGCAGTTCCGGGACAGGGTTTTCCGGGGAGCTGTTTTTT. Translating gives CASSSGTGFSGELFF.

This rearrangement joins TRBV6-5 to TRBJ2-1; 10 bases align to TRBD2. Germline V gene sequence: CDR1 MNHEY, CDR2 SVGAGI. CDR3 length: 16 amino acids. Unmatched junction bases numbered 7, after V lost 4 bases and J lost 4 bases. CDR3 in amino acids: CASSSYSSGGYNEQFF. The CDR3, as DNA: TGTGCCAGCAGTTCCTATTCTAGCGGGGGTTACAATGAGCAGTTCTTC.

The genes are TRBV9 and TRBJ2-3, with 13 bases identical to TRBD2. The ends lost 4 bases at V and 2 bases at J; junction bases unmatched: 10. Per germline, CDR1 SGDLS and CDR2 YYNGEE. This CDR3 is built from 18 residues. The CDR3 region is CASSQGLAGSLTTDTQYF. In DNA form, the CDR3 reads TGTGCCAGCAGCCAGGGACTAGCGGGATCACTTACCACAGATACGCAGTATTTT.

This chain connects TRBV9 to TRBJ2-1; D possibly corresponds to TRBD2 (5 bases). The length of the CDR3 is 14 residues. The germline CDR1 and CDR2 sequences are SGDLS and YYNGEE. V was cut by 6 bases and J by 5 bases, with 15 bases left in between. In DNA, the CDR3 is TGTGCCAGCAAACCGGGGTCGCAGAACAATGAGCAGTTCTTC. It codes for CASKPGSQNNEQFF.

This clone was detected once. The J gene is TRBJ2-7, the V gene TRBV5-6; TRBD2 agrees at 12 bases. J was trimmed by 3 bases and V by 4 bases; bases with no gene match: 5. The CDR3 contains 15 residues. The V gene's germline CDR1 is SGHDT and CDR2 YYEEEE. CDR3 amino acids: CASSRGTSGHYEQYF. The CDR3 nucleotides are TGTGCCAGCAGCCGAGGGACTAGCGGGCACTACGAGCAGTACTTC.